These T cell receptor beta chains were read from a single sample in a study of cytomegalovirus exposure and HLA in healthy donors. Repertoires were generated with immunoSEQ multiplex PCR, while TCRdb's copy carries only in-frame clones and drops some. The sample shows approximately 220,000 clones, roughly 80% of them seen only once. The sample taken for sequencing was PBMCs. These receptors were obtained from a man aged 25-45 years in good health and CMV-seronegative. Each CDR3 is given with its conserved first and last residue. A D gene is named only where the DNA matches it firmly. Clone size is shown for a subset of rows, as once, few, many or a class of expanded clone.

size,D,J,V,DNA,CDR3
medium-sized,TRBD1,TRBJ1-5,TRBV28,TGTGCCAGCAGTTCCGGGACAGGGTCTTATAGCAATCAGCCCCAGCATTTT,CASSSGTGSYSNQPQHF
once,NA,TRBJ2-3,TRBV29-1,TGCAGCGGAAGACAGTACACAGATACGCAGTATTTT,CSGRQYTDTQYF
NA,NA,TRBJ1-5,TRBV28,TGTGCCAGCAGTTTAGGCGGGGGTGGTTGGGGCAATCAGCCCCAGCATTTT,CASSLGGGGWGNQPQHF
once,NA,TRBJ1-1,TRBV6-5,TGTGCCAGCAGTTACCTTGGGGGGGCTAAGCCTGAAGCTTTCTTT,CASSYLGGAKPEAFF
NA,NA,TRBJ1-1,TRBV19,TGTGCCAGTCGGAGCAGGGTGTATCTACACGAAGCTTTCTTT,CASRSRVYLHEAFF
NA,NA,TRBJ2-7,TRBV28,TGTGCCAGCAGTTCACTATACGAGCAGTACTTC,CASSSLYEQYF
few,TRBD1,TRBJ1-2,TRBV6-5,TGTGCCACCCATGACAGGGCGGACTATGGCTACACCTTC,CATHDRADYGYTF
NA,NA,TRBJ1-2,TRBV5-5,TGTGCCAGCAGCTTAGACGGGAACTATGGCTACACCTTC,CASSLDGNYGYTF
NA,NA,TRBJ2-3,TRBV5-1,TGCGCCAGCAGCTTGCGGGCAGGGGGGACAACAGATACGCAGTATTTT,CASSLRAGGTTDTQYF
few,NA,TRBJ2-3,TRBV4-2,TGTGCCAGCAGCCAAGCGGGGGTACTCACAGATACGCAGTATTTT,CASSQAGVLTDTQYF